Listed here are 7 T cell receptor beta chains from one sample, sequenced in a study of early T cells in non-severe SARS-CoV-2 infection. TCRdb redid the calling of the 5' RACE reads with MiXCR, one entry per CDR3 protein. The repertoire has 35,000 to 50,000 distinct CDR3 sequences, 20% to 25% of them found once; the top ten carry about 4.7%. Sequencing was performed on whole blood, taken at baseline. The receptors derive from an adult who was a healthcare worker with PCR-confirmed SARS-CoV-2 infection or an uninfected control (not recorded which).

The sample holds a few counts of this clonotype. CDR3 loop: CASSYAVGRENQPQHF. The CDR3 DNA follows: TGTGCCAGCAGTTACGCGGTAGGGAGGGAAAATCAGCCCCAGCATTTT. The chain combines TRBV6-6 with TRBJ1-5; D gene uncertain. The CDR3 contains 16 residues. Trimming stripped 2 bases from V and 4 bases from J, with 15 bases between. The germline V gene encodes CDR1 MNHNY and CDR2 SVGAGI (reference sequence).

This clonotype was observed a handful of times. This chain joins TRBV5-1 and TRBJ2-5; D is ambiguous. Germline CDR1 reads SGHRS; CDR2 reads YFSETQ. V lost 5 bases and J lost 2, with 13 bases in between. The CDR3 is 14 residues long. The CDR3 loop is CASRHRWDQETQYF. CDR3 nucleotides: TGCGCCAGCAGACACCGATGGGATCAAGAGACCCAGTACTTC.

The chain carries TRBV12-3 or TRBV12-4 and TRBJ1-1, with D uncertain. V was trimmed by 10 bases and J by 0 bases, leaving 12 bases between them. The CDR3 runs 13 residues. CDR3 region: CATQLFLNTEAFF. The CDR3 DNA sequence: TGTGCCACCCAACTTTTTCTGAACACTGAAGCTTTCTTT.

This clonotype has just a few counts. The chain uses TRBV21-1 and TRBJ2-3; TRBD2 was called by the table and not checked on the DNA. TRBV21-1 is flagged as a pseudogene. The CDR3 extends over 17 amino acids. Written as DNA, the CDR3 is TGTGCCAGCAGCCCCCGACTAGCGGGGGAGTACACAGATACGCAGTATTTT. It translates to CASSPRLAGEYTDTQYF.

This clonotype was seen a few times. The chain uses TRBV9 and TRBJ2-3; D is uncertain. CDR1 is SGDLS and CDR2 is YYNGEE in the germline V gene. The CDR3 sequence is 13 residues long. Trimming stripped 4 bases from V and 3 bases from J, with 9 bases between. CDR3 protein: CASSSYSTDTQYF. CDR3 nucleotides: TGTGCCAGCAGCTCATACTCGACAGATACGCAGTATTTT. The complete variable domain, with remaining parts taken from reference TRBV9 and TRBJ2-3, reads DSGVTQTPKHLITATGQRVTLRCSPRSGDLSVYWYQQSLDQGLQFLIQYYNGEERAKGNILERFSAQQFPDLHSELNLSSLELGDSALYFCASSSYSTDTQYFGPGTRLTVL.

Ten or more counts support this clonotype. V usage is TRBV7-9 and J usage is TRBJ1-2, with 8 bases matching TRBD1. Looked up from germline, CDR1 is SEHNR and CDR2 is FQNEAQ (reference sequence). CDR3 size: 13 residues. V was clipped by 5 bases and J by 3 bases; unmatched bases: 2. The CDR3 DNA is TGTGCCAGCAGCCCGGACAGGGACTATGGCTACACCTTC. Protein: CASSPDRDYGYTF.

This clonotype showed up just a few times. This rearrangement joins TRBV13 to TRBJ2-7; a possible D gene is TRBD1 (6 bases). CDR1 PRHDT and CDR2 FYEKMQ come from the germline V gene (reference sequence). V gave up 2 bases and J gave up 0 bases, with 11 bases separating them. This CDR3 spans 15 amino acids. CDR3 DNA sequence: TGTGCCAGCAGCTTAAGGCAGGGGTCCTCCTACGAGCAGTACTTC. This gives the protein CASSLRQGSSYEQYF.